Sequencing of this TCR beta chain was carried out in a study of blood T cell repertoires in COVID-19. Only in-frame clones appear in the TCRdb table, and some are missing; sequencing was by immunoSEQ multiplex PCR. The table lists roughly 70,000 clones, about 90% of them singletons. V gave up 0 bases and J gave up 0 bases; unmatched junction bases: 14. The germline V gene encodes CDR1 LNHNV and CDR2 YYDKDF (reference sequence). The CDR3 has 21 amino acids. What was sequenced was peripheral blood. The sequence came from a man aged 45 to 65 with COVID-19, enrolled during active disease. The V gene is TRBV15, the J gene TRBJ2-6; 7 nucleotides agree with TRBD1. CDR3 protein: CATSRDLLRLGQSSGANVLTF. DNA of the CDR3: TGTGCCACCAGCAGAGACCTGCTAAGATTGGGACAGAGCTCTGGGGCCAACGTCCTGACTTTC. The full variable domain, with the rest looked up from reference TRBV15 and TRBJ2-6, is DAMVIQNPRYQVTQFGKPVTLSCSQTLNHNVMYWYQQKSSQAPKLLFHYYDKDFNNEADTPDNFQSRRPNTSFCFLDIRSPGLGDTAMYLCATSRDLLRLGQSSGANVLTFGAGSRLTVL.